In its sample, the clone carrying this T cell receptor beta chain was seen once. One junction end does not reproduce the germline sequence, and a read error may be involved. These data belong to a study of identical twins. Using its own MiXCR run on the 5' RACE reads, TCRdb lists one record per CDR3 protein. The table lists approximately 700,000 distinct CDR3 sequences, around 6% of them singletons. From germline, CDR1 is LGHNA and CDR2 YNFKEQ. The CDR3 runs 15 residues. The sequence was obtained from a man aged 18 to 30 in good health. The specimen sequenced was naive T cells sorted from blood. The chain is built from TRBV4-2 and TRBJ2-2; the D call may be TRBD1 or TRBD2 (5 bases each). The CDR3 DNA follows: TGTGCCAGCAGCCAAGAGGGGGTGAACACCGAGGAGCTGTTTTTT. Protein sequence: CASSQEGVNTEELFF.